The 21 T cell receptor beta chains in this list originate from one sample, sequenced in a study of T cell repertoires in Merkel cell carcinoma. Some clones are missing from TCRdb's copy, which holds only in-frame ones; the method was immunoSEQ multiplex PCR. The sample carries more than 12,000 clones, over 60% recorded once. Sequencing was performed on tumor tissue. The source is an adult with Merkel cell carcinoma.

This chain uses TRBV6-5 with TRBJ2-7; D remains ambiguous. CDR1 and CDR2 from the germline V gene are MNHEY and SVGAGI. This CDR3 contains 15 residues. V gave up 4 bases and J gave up 3 bases, with 16 bases separating them. The CDR3 loop is CASSSPWASGYEQYF. CDR3 DNA sequence: TGTGCCAGCAGTTCCCCTTGGGCCTCTGGCTACGAGCAGTACTTC.

The chain links TRBV3-1 (or the pseudogene TRBV3-2) to TRBJ2-5; D ambiguous. Looked up from germline, CDR1 is LGHDT and CDR2 is YNNKEL (reference sequence). The CDR3 sequence is 14 residues long. Trimming shortened V by 5 bases and J by 0 bases, and 10 bases separated the two germline ends. In DNA form, the CDR3 reads TGTGCCAGCAGCATGCCCCGGGACCAAGAGACCCAGTACTTC. Encoded protein: CASSMPRDQETQYF.

A note on this clone: The junction departs from germline at one end; a sequencing error may be responsible. The chain is built from TRBV3-1 (or the pseudogene TRBV3-2) and TRBJ2-2; D is perhaps TRBD2 (7 bases). CDR1 is LGHDT, CDR2 YNNKEL, per germline (reference sequence). The CDR3 contains 15 residues. The CDR3 region has the DNA TGTGCCCGCAGCCAATCTGGGGGGGCGCAGGGGGAGCTGTTTTTT. It codes for CARSQSGGAQGELFF.

The chain carries TRBV11-3 and TRBJ2-1, with 7 bases matching TRBD2. With 4 bases clipped from V and 8 bases from J, the junction kept 11 bases outside the gene matches. This CDR3 region has 15 residues. CDR1 SGHNT and CDR2 YENEEA come from the germline V gene. The CDR3 is CASSSAGDGMYEQFF. CDR3 nucleotides: TGTGCCAGCAGCTCCGCGGGGGATGGCATGTATGAGCAGTTCTTC.

The chain links TRBV5-8 to TRBJ2-3, with 7 nucleotides matching TRBD2. Germline lookup yields CDR1 SGHTS and CDR2 YDEGEE. The V segment lost 3 bases and the J segment 1 base; nucleotides outside the gene matches: 5. The CDR3 covers 15 residues. DNA for the CDR3: TGTGCCAGCAGCTCCCTCCTAGCGGGCACAGATACGCAGTATTTT. Translated, it gives CASSSLLAGTDTQYF.

This rearrangement joins TRBV24-1 to TRBJ2-4; D tentatively fits TRBD1 or TRBD2 (5 bases each). V lost 2 bases to trimming and J lost 3 bases, with 10 bases between them. The V gene's germline CDR1 is KGHDR and CDR2 SFDVKD. This CDR3 comprises 15 residues. CDR3 DNA: TGTGCCACCAGTGATTCTCGGGGCGACAAAAACATTCAGTACTTC. Protein product: CATSDSRGDKNIQYF.

This chain links TRBV7-2 with TRBJ1-1, with no clear D. V lost 3 bases and J lost 4, with 9 bases in between. CDR3 length: 13 residues. The germline V gene has CDR1 SGHTA and CDR2 FQGNSA. The chain's CDR3 is CASSFTGSTEAFF. The CDR3 nucleotides are TGTGCCAGCAGCTTCACGGGGAGCACTGAAGCTTTCTTT.

This chain connects TRBV7-3 to TRBJ2-2; maybe TRBD1 (6 bases). Trimming pared 3 bases from V and 5 bases from J, leaving 13 bases between. CDR3 length: 15 amino acids. The V gene's germline CDR1 is SGHTA and CDR2 FQGTGA. The CDR3: CASSFWGLNTGELFF. CDR3 DNA: TGTGCCAGCAGCTTCTGGGGGCTGAATACCGGGGAGCTGTTTTTT.

The CDR3 here is CASSAASGGRTKYF. In DNA form, the CDR3 reads TGTGCCAGCAGCGCGGCTAGCGGGGGGCGGACGAAGTACTTC. The chain uses TRBV5-6 and TRBJ2-7, with 11 bases identical to TRBD2. This CDR3 spans 14 amino acids. From germline, CDR1 is SGHDT and CDR2 YYEEEE. Trimming removed 4 bases from V and 11 bases from J; junction bases left unmatched: 11.

This chain joins TRBV29-1 and TRBJ1-1, with D hard to call. Trimming took off 4 bases at V and 0 bases at J, with 3 bases between the two ends. CDR3 size: 11 residues. Germline loops: CDR1 SQVTM, CDR2 ANQGSEA. CDR3 coding DNA: TGCAGCGTTGTTCTGAACACTGAAGCTTTCTTT. Translated: CSVVLNTEAFF.

The chain joins TRBV2 to TRBJ1-2; 10 nucleotides align to TRBD1. In germline, CDR1 is SNHLY, CDR2 FYNNEI. The CDR3 has 16 amino acids. V was pared by 4 bases and J by 8 bases, with 13 bases of the junction left unmatched. Written as DNA, the CDR3 is TGTGCCAGCAGTGCTTGGGACAGGGGTTTCATTCAGGGCTACACCTTC. Protein: CASSAWDRGFIQGYTF.

This clone has just a few counts. The chain joins TRBV5-1 to TRBJ2-1, with 12 nucleotides matching TRBD2. After removal of 3 bases from V and 7 bases from J, the junction contained 5 bases not matched to a gene. Germline-derived CDR1 and CDR2 are SGHRS and YFSETQ. This CDR3 has 15 residues. In nucleotides, the CDR3 is TGCGCCAGCAGCTCACTAGCGGGGGGATTAAATGAGCAGTTCTTC. It translates to CASSSLAGGLNEQFF.

The chain employs TRBV3-1 (or the pseudogene TRBV3-2) and TRBJ2-1, with no clear D. Trimming stripped 5 bases from V and 6 bases from J, with 11 bases between. Looked up from germline, CDR1 is LGHDT and CDR2 is YNNKEL (reference sequence). The CDR3 runs 13 residues. The CDR3 region is CASSLRLGNEQFF. In DNA form, the CDR3 reads TGTGCCAGCAGCTTACGACTGGGCAATGAGCAGTTCTTC.

This clone was recorded a few times. The chain combines TRBV30 with TRBJ2-7; 14 bases agree with TRBD2. The CDR3 runs 17 residues. With 2 bases clipped from V and 1 base from J, the junction kept 7 bases outside the gene matches. Germline V gene sequence: CDR1 GTSNPN, CDR2 SVGIG (reference sequence). This chain's CDR3 is CAWSRLAGGDWSYEQYF. In DNA, the CDR3 is TGTGCCTGGAGTCGACTAGCGGGAGGGGACTGGTCCTACGAGCAGTACTTC.

The sample holds a few counts of this clone. The J gene is TRBJ1-5, the V gene TRBV19, with D perhaps TRBD1 (6 bases). Germline values: CDR1 LNHDA, CDR2 SQIVND (reference sequence). V lost 4 bases to trimming and J lost 1 base, with 11 bases between them. The CDR3 totals 15 residues. The DNA of the CDR3 is TGTGCCAGTAGTACCCAGGGGAAAAGCAATCAGCCCCAGCATTTT. Its translation: CASSTQGKSNQPQHF.

This clone was detected only a few times. J is TRBJ1-1 and V is TRBV5-4, with D perhaps TRBD1 (5 bases). Per the germline V gene, CDR1 is SGHNT and CDR2 is YYREEE (reference sequence). The CDR3 has 16 residues. V was shortened by 0 bases and J by 0 bases, with 12 bases between the two germline ends. CDR3 sequence reads: CASSLGGEELNTEAFF. The DNA for the CDR3 is TGTGCCAGCAGCTTGGGGGGGGAAGAGTTGAACACTGAAGCTTTCTTT.

The rearrangement joins TRBV5-1 to TRBJ1-2, with D tentatively TRBD1 (6 bases). V lost 1 base and J lost 6, with 10 bases in between. Germline V gene sequence: CDR1 SGHRS, CDR2 YFSETQ. This CDR3 has 13 amino acids. The CDR3 sequence: CASSLQGHNGYTF. The CDR3 region has the DNA TGCGCCAGCAGCTTGCAGGGACATAATGGCTACACCTTC. The variable domain in full, completed from reference TRBV5-1 and TRBJ1-2, reads KAGVTQTPRYLIKTRGQQVTLSCSPISGHRSVSWYQQTPGQGLQFLFEYFSETQRNKGNFPGRFSGRQFSNSRSEMNVSTLELGDSALYLCASSLQGHNGYTFGSGTRLTVV.

The chain employs TRBV5-1 and TRBJ2-7, with D hard to call. The V end was cut by 4 bases, the J end by 2 bases, with 16 bases between. Germline CDR1 SGHRS, CDR2 YFSETQ. This CDR3 has 15 amino acids. As DNA, the CDR3 is TGCGCCAGCAGCCCGCGAGAGCCAGCTACCTACGAGCAGTACTTC. Protein: CASSPREPATYEQYF.

The rearrangement joins TRBV29-1 to TRBJ1-1; D might be TRBD1 (6 bases). From germline, CDR1 is SQVTM and CDR2 ANQGSEA. V lost 4 bases, J lost 4 bases, and 13 bases lay in between. The CDR3 contains 13 residues. CDR3 sequence (DNA): TGCAGCGTTGCCCGGGACACTTCCACTGAAGCTTTCTTT. Translated: CSVARDTSTEAFF.

For this clone: Other DNA sequences in this sample translate to the same CDR3. CDR3 nucleotide sequence: TGTGCCTGGAGTGTGGGGGGCTCTGGAAACACCATATATTTT. This gives the protein CAWSVGGSGNTIYF. The chain links TRBV30 to TRBJ1-3; tentative D call: TRBD1 (5 bases). Trimming stripped 0 bases from V and 0 bases from J, with 6 bases between. CDR1 and CDR2 (germline): GTSNPN, SVGIG (reference sequence). This CDR3 is 14 amino acids long.

The V and J genes are TRBV10-3 and TRBJ2-2; 10 bases are shared with TRBD1. V lost 5 bases, J lost 6 bases, and 6 bases stayed unmatched. Germline lookup yields CDR1 ENHRY and CDR2 SYGVKD. This CDR3 has 15 amino acids. CDR3 in DNA: TGTGCCATCAGTTGGGACAGGGGTGACGCCGGGGAGCTGTTTTTT. This translates into CAISWDRGDAGELFF.